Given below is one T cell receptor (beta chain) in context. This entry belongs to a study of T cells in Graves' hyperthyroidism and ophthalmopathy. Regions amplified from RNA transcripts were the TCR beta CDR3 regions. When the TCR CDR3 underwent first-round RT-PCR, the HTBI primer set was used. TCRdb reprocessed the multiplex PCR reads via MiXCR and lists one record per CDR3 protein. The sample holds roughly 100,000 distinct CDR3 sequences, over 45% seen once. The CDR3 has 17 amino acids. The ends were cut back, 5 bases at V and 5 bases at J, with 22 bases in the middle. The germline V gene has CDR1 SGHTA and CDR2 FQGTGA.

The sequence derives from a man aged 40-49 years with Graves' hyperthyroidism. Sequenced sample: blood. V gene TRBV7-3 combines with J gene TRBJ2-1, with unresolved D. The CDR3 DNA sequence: TGTGCCAGCAGCCCCCCCTGGATCTACCGGGCAGACAATGAGCAGTTCTTC. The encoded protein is CASSPPWIYRADNEQFF.